Listed below are T cell receptor beta chains from one sample, sequenced in a study of blood T cell repertoires in COVID-19. Generated by immunoSEQ multiplex PCR, the TCRdb table keeps only in-frame clones and is missing some. The sample contains fewer than 120,000 clones, about 80% of which appear only once. Sequencing was done on a sample of peripheral blood. All receptors derive from a woman of 80 years or more with active or convalescent COVID-19. Both conserved end residues are part of each CDR3. The D gene is left open where the match is weak. The size field is filled for only some rows; it gives once, few, many or a size class.

j_call,v_call,d_call,clone_size,cdr3_nt,cdr3_aa
TRBJ1-4,TRBV7-9,-,-,TGTGCCAGCAGCTTTATCAGGGAACATGAAAAACTGTTTTTT,CASSFIREHEKLFF
TRBJ2-2,TRBV6-5,-,-,TGTGCCAGCAGTTACTCGTCGGGAGCTAACGGGGAGCTGTTTTTT,CASSYSSGANGELFF
TRBJ1-4,TRBV5-1,-,-,TGCGCCAGCAGCTTCGCGGCTCCAACTAATGAAAAACTGTTTTTT,CASSFAAPTNEKLFF
TRBJ2-1,TRBV6-5,TRBD2,few,TGTGCCAGCAGGTTCCTAGCGGGGCGGTCCAATGAGCAGTTCTTC,CASRFLAGRSNEQFF
TRBJ2-3,TRBV5-1,TRBD2,-,TGCGCCAGCAGCTTGGCCATAGCGGGAGTCACAGATACGCAGTATTTT,CASSLAIAGVTDTQYF
TRBJ2-5,TRBV11-3,-,-,TGTGCCAGCAGCCCCGGACTACACGCGGGCGGAGAAGAGACCCAGTACTTC,CASSPGLHAGGEETQYF
TRBJ2-1,TRBV14,TRBD2,-,TGTGCCAGCAGCCAACTTCTCCAGGGACTACAGTTCTTC,CASSQLLQGLQFF
TRBJ1-2,TRBV6-5,-,-,TGTGCCAGCAGTTCTAGACAGCCTTCCTCTAACTATGGCTACACCTTC,CASSSRQPSSNYGYTF
TRBJ2-1,TRBV28,TRBD2,-,TGTGCCAGCAGAGGGACTAGCGGAGGAAACTACAATGAGCAGTTCTTC,CASRGTSGGNYNEQFF
TRBJ1-2,TRBV5-1,-,-,TGCGCCAGCAGCTTTACACAGGCAACGCCTGGCTACACCTTC,CASSFTQATPGYTF
TRBJ1-1,TRBV2,TRBD1,-,TGTGCCAGCAGTAGCATCACAGGGGGCGTTGGTACTGAAGCTTTCTTT,CASSSITGGVGTEAFF
TRBJ1-4,TRBV4-3,-,-,TGCGCCAGCAGCCAAGATAATTTCGGGGGTTCAGGAACTAATGAAAAACTGTTTTTT,CASSQDNFGGSGTNEKLFF
TRBJ2-1,TRBV24-1,TRBD2,-,TGTGCCACCAGTGACCGGACTAGCGGGAGGGGAAATGAGCAGTTCTTC,CATSDRTSGRGNEQFF
TRBJ2-5,TRBV11-2,TRBD2,few,TGTGCCAGCAGTCCCCGCCGGGGGGAATTGGAGACCCAGTACTTC,CASSPRRGELETQYF
TRBJ1-1,TRBV4-1,-,-,TGCGCCAGCAGCCAAGAGACGGTTGGGGGAGGAAGCACTGAAGCTTTCTTT,CASSQETVGGGSTEAFF
TRBJ1-1,TRBV20-1,TRBD1,-,TGCAGTGCTACTGAGACAGGGGTGACTGAAGCTTTCTTT,CSATETGVTEAFF
TRBJ1-4,TRBV4-1,-,-,TGCGCCAGCAGCCAAGACAGGGTGGGACTGTTTTTT,CASSQDRVGLFF
TRBJ2-7,TRBV6-5,TRBD1,-,TGTGCCAGCAGTTACGACGGGACAGGGATCTACGAGCAGTACTTC,CASSYDGTGIYEQYF
TRBJ2-7,TRBV30,-,-,TGTGCCTGGAGTGTACGGTCAGGGAACGAGCAGTACTTC,CAWSVRSGNEQYF
TRBJ2-7,TRBV21-1,-,-,TGTGCCAGCTCCCGACCCAGCCGCGGCTACGAGCAGTACTTC,CASSRPSRGYEQYF
TRBJ2-4,TRBV5-6,TRBD2,few,TGTGCCAGCAGCTTGGTAGCGGGAGACGCTAGAAACATTCAGTACTTC,CASSLVAGDARNIQYF
TRBJ2-2,TRBV9,-,once,TGTGCCAGCAGCGTAGCTTTCGGCGGCACCGGGGAGCTGTTTTTT,CASSVAFGGTGELFF
TRBJ2-3,TRBV29-1,TRBD1,-,TGCAGCGTCGAACAGGGGTCTGTCGCAGATACGCAGTATTTT,CSVEQGSVADTQYF
TRBJ1-1,TRBV27,TRBD1,-,TGTGCCAGCAGCGCCGGGACAGGGACGAAGGCTTTCTTT,CASSAGTGTKAFF
TRBJ2-3,TRBV27,-,-,TGTGCCAGCAGTGGGTTTGGTAGCGGAGCCGCAGATACGCAGTATTTT,CASSGFGSGAADTQYF
TRBJ2-2,TRBV27,-,-,TGTGCCAGCAGTTTATCATGGAGGCAGAACACCGGGGAGCTGTTTTTT,CASSLSWRQNTGELFF
TRBJ2-3,TRBV6-6,-,-,TGTGCCAGCAGAAAAGCGGAAAACACAGATACGCAGTATTTT,CASRKAENTDTQYF
TRBJ2-5,TRBV19,TRBD2,-,TGTGCCAGTAGTATTAGGTCTAGCGGGGAAGAGACCCAGTACTTC,CASSIRSSGEETQYF
TRBJ2-1,TRBV6-6,-,once,TGTGCCAGCAGTTACGGCCTAGGGGCGGGGGCGAATGAGCAGTTCTTC,CASSYGLGAGANEQFF
TRBJ1-2,TRBV5-1,TRBD1,-,TGCGCCAGCAGCTTTGTCGGGACAGGGATTGACTATGGCTACACCTTC,CASSFVGTGIDYGYTF
TRBJ2-3,TRBV7-3,-,-,TGTGCCAGCAGCCCAAGACGGGACACAGATACGCAGTATTTT,CASSPRRDTDTQYF
TRBJ1-4,TRBV29-1,-,-,TGCAGCGTTGCTGTATACAGCCCTAATGAAAAACTGTTTTTT,CSVAVYSPNEKLFF
TRBJ2-5,TRBV5-6,TRBD2,-,TGTGCCAGCAGCTTACGAGCGGGAGATAAGACCCAGTACTTC,CASSLRAGDKTQYF
TRBJ2-7,TRBV6-6,TRBD2,-,TGTGCCAGCAGCCGACAAGGGGCCCCGGGAGGTTACGAGCAGTACTTC,CASSRQGAPGGYEQYF
TRBJ2-7,TRBV6-5,-,few,TGTGCCAGCAGTTACTGGATGGCGGGCCAGGACGAGCAGTACTTC,CASSYWMAGQDEQYF
TRBJ2-3,TRBV5-1,-,once,TGCGCCAGCAGCTTGCGCGGGAACGGGGCAGATACGCAGTATTTT,CASSLRGNGADTQYF
TRBJ1-2,TRBV19,-,-,TGTGCCAGTAGTATATTTGTTGGGGCCCCGGATGGCTACACCTTC,CASSIFVGAPDGYTF
TRBJ2-7,TRBV20-1,TRBD1,-,TGCAGTGCTAGTGGGGACAGGGAGCACGAGCAGTACTTC,CSASGDREHEQYF
TRBJ2-1,TRBV6-6,-,-,TGTGCCAGCAGTTACTCGATTGGAGGGCAGTTCTTC,CASSYSIGGQFF
TRBJ1-2,TRBV11-3,TRBD1,-,TGTGCCAGCAGCTTAGATCTCAATCAGGGGGCGCTCCATGGCTACACCTTC,CASSLDLNQGALHGYTF
TRBJ1-5,TRBV19,-,few,TGTGCCAGTAGTATAGCGGGGAATAATCAGCCCCAGCATTTT,CASSIAGNNQPQHF
TRBJ1-5,TRBV2,TRBD1,-,TGTGCCAGCACCAGAGAGGGGACAGGGGGTTTCAATCAGCCCCAGCATTTT,CASTREGTGGFNQPQHF
TRBJ1-1,TRBV5-1,TRBD1,-,TGCGCCAGCAGCGCACAGGGGATGTGGACTGAAGCTTTCTTT,CASSAQGMWTEAFF
TRBJ2-2,TRBV4-2,-,once,TGTGCCAGCAGCCTCGGACAGCTCACCGGGGAGCTGTTTTTT,CASSLGQLTGELFF
TRBJ1-1,TRBV19,-,-,TGTGCCAGTACCCCCCGGGAGAACACTGAAGCTTTCTTT,CASTPRENTEAFF
TRBJ1-1,TRBV28,-,-,TGTGCCAGCAGTCGTCGACATCTCGATATTGAAGCTTTCTTT,CASSRRHLDIEAFF
TRBJ2-5,TRBV5-1,TRBD2,-,TGCGCCAGCAGCACGGGACTAGGGGAGCAAGAGACCCAGTACTTC,CASSTGLGEQETQYF
TRBJ2-5,TRBV11-3,-,-,TGTGCCAGCAGCTTAGACAGCCAAGAGACCCAGTACTTC,CASSLDSQETQYF
TRBJ2-1,TRBV7-3,-,-,TGTGCCAGCAGCTTACGGCCCCCTGGCGACAGCTCCTACAATGAGCAGTTCTTC,CASSLRPPGDSSYNEQFF
TRBJ1-1,TRBV5-1,-,-,TGCGCCAGCAGCTTGGACAGTCTGAACACTGAAGCTTTCTTT,CASSLDSLNTEAFF
TRBJ1-4,TRBV7-2,-,-,TGTGCCAGCAGCCCTCGCGGCGGAGCAGGGAATGAAAAACTGTTTTTT,CASSPRGGAGNEKLFF